This is a list of T cell receptor beta chains from one sample in a study of Ad26.COV2.S vaccination and SARS-CoV-2 variants. Only in-frame clones appear in the TCRdb table, and some are missing; sequencing was by immunoSEQ multiplex PCR. The data contain around 320,000 clones, about 82% of them singletons. The material was peripheral blood, obtained in a trial of Ad26.COV2.S vaccine versus placebo. These receptors all stem from a person aged 18-60 years who received the Ad26.COV2.S COVID-19 vaccine or a placebo. Both conserved end residues are part of each CDR3. Fields, in order: clone size, V gene, D gene, J gene, CDR3 protein, CDR3 DNA. The D gene is left open where the match is weak. Part of the rows lack a size; the others show once, few, many or a class for expanded clones.

>.|TRBV2|TRBD1|TRBJ1-4
CASSVQGATNEKLFF
TGTGCCAGCAGTGTACAGGGGGCAACTAATGAAAAACTGTTTTTT
>.|TRBV27|TRBD1|TRBJ2-7
CATASDRAQEQYF
TGTGCCACCGCATCGGACAGGGCCCAAGAGCAGTACTTC
>.|TRBV10-3|.|TRBJ1-3
CAISVSSGNTIYF
TGTGCCATCAGTGTCAGCTCTGGAAACACCATATATTTT
>once|TRBV30|.|TRBJ1-5
CAWSVRGRGNQPQHF
TGTGCCTGGAGTGTAAGGGGGAGGGGGAATCAGCCCCAGCATTTT
>.|TRBV6-6|.|TRBJ2-7
CASSISGRGANEQYF
TGTGCCAGCAGCATAAGCGGCAGGGGGGCCAACGAGCAGTACTTC
>.|TRBV12-3/TRBV12-4|.|TRBJ1-1
CASSHGRYTEAFF
TGTGCCAGCAGTCATGGGAGATACACTGAAGCTTTCTTT
>few|TRBV18|.|TRBJ1-2
CASSPGSYGYTF
TGTGCCAGCTCACCGGGGAGCTATGGCTACACCTTC
>few|TRBV14|TRBD2|TRBJ2-2
CASSQDYGGFGELFF
TGTGCCAGCAGCCAAGATTACGGGGGGTTCGGGGAGCTGTTTTTT
>.|TRBV12-5|.|TRBJ2-5
CASGLVRPTQETQYF
TGTGCTAGTGGTTTGGTACGACCGACACAAGAGACCCAGTACTTC
>few|TRBV7-2|.|TRBJ1-1
CASSLAKGEAFF
TGTGCCAGCAGCTTAGCAAAGGGTGAAGCTTTCTTT
>.|TRBV30|.|TRBJ1-1
CAWSYRNTEAFF
TGTGCCTGGAGTTACCGGAACACTGAAGCTTTCTTT
>.|TRBV29-1|.|TRBJ1-5
CSVGGSSNQPQHF
TGCAGCGTTGGCGGGTCCTCAAATCAGCCCCAGCATTTT
>.|TRBV29-1|.|TRBJ1-2
CSVEGQQGFYGYTF
TGCAGCGTTGAAGGACAGCAGGGGTTCTATGGCTACACCTTC
>few|TRBV19|TRBD1|TRBJ1-6
CASKGRQGVSPLHF
TGTGCCAGTAAGGGGCGACAGGGGGTTTCACCCCTCCACTTT
>.|TRBV7-8|.|TRBJ2-7
CASSLPVSYEQYF
TGTGCCAGCAGCTTGCCGGTCAGCTACGAGCAGTACTTC
>.|TRBV5-1|TRBD1|TRBJ1-6
CASSGDRGGNSPLHF
TGCGCCAGCAGCGGAGACAGGGGTGGGAATTCACCCCTCCACTTT
>few|TRBV30|.|TRBJ1-1
CAWSNRAGAEAFF
TGTGCCTGGAGTAACAGGGCCGGGGCTGAAGCTTTCTTT
>.|TRBV9|.|TRBJ1-2
CASSPAQGVLYGYTF
TGTGCCAGCAGCCCCGCCCAGGGAGTCCTCTATGGCTACACCTTC
>once|TRBV15|.|TRBJ1-2
CATSTQTALNYGYTF
TGTGCCACCAGCACACAGACAGCGCTTAACTATGGCTACACCTTC
>.|TRBV5-8|.|TRBJ1-1
CASSLAAANTEAFF
TGTGCCAGCAGCTTAGCCGCAGCGAACACTGAAGCTTTCTTT
>.|TRBV3-1/TRBV3-2|.|TRBJ2-7
CASSATGGEQYF
TGTGCCAGCAGCGCGACAGGAGGCGAGCAGTACTTC
>.|TRBV5-1|.|TRBJ2-1
CASSLLVGGPYNEQFF
TGCGCCAGCAGCTTGTTAGTGGGGGGGCCGTACAATGAGCAGTTCTTC
>.|TRBV7-2|.|TRBJ2-2
CASSFGGPGELFF
TGTGCCAGCAGCTTTGGGGGGCCCGGGGAGCTGTTTTTT
>.|TRBV5-1|.|TRBJ2-3
CASSLERGTDTQYF
TGCGCCAGCAGCTTGGAAAGGGGGACAGATACGCAGTATTTT
>.|TRBV6-5|.|TRBJ2-1
CASSQGQWPFF
TGTGCCAGCAGCCAAGGACAATGGCCGTTCTTC
>.|TRBV19|TRBD2|TRBJ2-1
CASTNPDSGGAGEQFF
TGTGCCAGTACCAACCCCGACAGCGGGGGGGCGGGGGAGCAGTTCTTC
>.|TRBV20-1|TRBD1|TRBJ1-4
CTATGGEKLFF
TGCACCGCCACAGGGGGAGAAAAACTGTTTTTT
>.|TRBV10-2|.|TRBJ1-4
CASRDGSATNEKLFF
TGCGCCAGCAGGGACGGATCCGCAACTAATGAAAAACTGTTTTTT
>.|TRBV15|TRBD1|TRBJ2-3
CATSRGDRGPADTQYF
TGTGCCACCAGCAGAGGTGACAGGGGGCCGGCAGATACGCAGTATTTT
>.|TRBV7-2|.|TRBJ1-5
CASSPYDKGQPQHF
TGTGCCAGCAGCCCCTACGACAAGGGTCAGCCCCAGCATTTT
>.|TRBV5-6|.|TRBJ2-6
CASTSINSGANVLTF
TGTGCCAGCACCTCCATTAACTCTGGGGCCAACGTCCTGACTTTC
>.|TRBV19|TRBD2|TRBJ2-5
CASKLAGGLGETQYF
TGTGCCAGTAAGCTAGCGGGGGGACTGGGGGAGACCCAGTACTTC
>few|TRBV18|TRBD1|TRBJ2-7
CASSPATGKPYEQYF
TGTGCCAGCTCACCAGCGACAGGGAAACCTTACGAGCAGTACTTC
>.|TRBV9|.|TRBJ1-2
CASSVVPQGRLDGYTF
TGTGCCAGCAGCGTAGTCCCCCAGGGCAGACTGGATGGCTACACCTTC
>.|TRBV2|TRBD1|TRBJ1-5
CASSFSTGGSSRQPQHF
TGTGCCAGCAGTTTTTCGACAGGGGGCTCCTCGAGGCAGCCCCAGCATTTT
>.|TRBV5-4|.|TRBJ2-1
CASSPSPLAEAYNEQFF
TGTGCCAGCAGCCCCTCCCCCTTAGCGGAGGCCTACAATGAGCAGTTCTTC
>.|TRBV30|TRBD2|TRBJ2-5
CACWTSGRETQYF
TGTGCCTGTTGGACTAGCGGCCGGGAGACCCAGTACTTC
>.|TRBV2|.|TRBJ1-1
CASKRYEAFF
TGTGCCAGCAAACGGTACGAGGCTTTCTTT
>.|TRBV18|TRBD1|TRBJ2-7
CASSPLPDRDEQYF
TGTGCCAGCTCACCACTTCCGGACAGGGACGAGCAGTACTTC
>.|TRBV5-4|TRBD1|TRBJ2-7
CASSLGPSGTGGYEQYF
TGTGCCAGCAGCTTGGGGCCCAGCGGGACAGGGGGCTACGAGCAGTACTTC